The 20 T cell receptor beta chains given below trace back to one sample, sequenced in a study of cytomegalovirus exposure and HLA in healthy donors (dated by TCRdb to between 2016 and 2019). To prepare the library, the immunoSEQ multiplex PCR assay was applied. In its TCRdb copy, this immuneACCESS table keeps in-frame sequences only and misses some clones. Where compared with another copy, unresolved V genes explain less than half of these, and the others have no known cause. The sample table holds some 110,000 clones, of which approximately 89% were seen once. The ten biggest clones cover approximately 1.8% of the sample. Sequences were obtained from PBMCs. The receptors stem from a man younger than 30 in good health and CMV-seronegative.

This sequence joins TRBV19 and TRBJ2-1, with D possibly TRBD2 on 6 matching bases. Trimming pared 3 bases from V and 10 bases from J, leaving 16 bases between. CDR1 is LNHDA, CDR2 SQIVND, per germline (reference sequence). This CDR3 has 14 residues. CDR3 region: CASSIRGSPSEQFF. CDR3 sequence (DNA): TGTGCCAGTAGTATTCGGGGGTCCCCATCGGAGCAGTTCTTC.

This clone has more than one count but fewer than ten. The chain links TRBV7-7 to TRBJ1-2, with TRBD1 as a possible D gene (5 bases). The V end was cut by 6 bases, the J end by 0 bases, with 11 bases between. CDR3 length: 14 residues. From germline, CDR1 is SSHAT and CDR2 FNYEAQ (reference sequence). The CDR3 DNA follows: TGTGCCAGCAGGACCGGGACTACTAACTATGGCTACACCTTC. Translated, it gives CASRTGTTNYGYTF.

The rearrangement links TRBV18 to TRBJ2-1; D perhaps matches TRBD2 (5 bases). V lost 5 bases and J lost 5, with 16 bases in between. This CDR3 spans 15 amino acids. Germline values: CDR1 KGHSH, CDR2 LQKENI. The CDR3 DNA is TGTGCCAGCTCAGGTACCTTAGCGAGTGACAATGAGCAGTTCTTC. Its translation: CASSGTLASDNEQFF.

The V gene is TRBV20-1, the J gene TRBJ2-5, with D unresolved. The CDR3 length is 11 residues. V was trimmed by 6 bases and J by 5 bases, leaving 10 bases between them. Looked up from germline, CDR1 is DFQATT and CDR2 is SNEGSKA (reference sequence). The CDR3, as DNA: TGCAGTGCCTCCCTAGGCGAGACCCAGTACTTC. It encodes CSASLGETQYF.

CDR3 DNA: TGTGCCAGCAGGCGACTAGCGGGAGGAGATACGCAGTATTTT. Translation gives CASRRLAGGDTQYF. J is TRBJ2-3 and V is TRBV27, with TRBD2 matching over 13 bases. This CDR3 has 14 amino acids. Germline V gene sequence: CDR1 MNHEY, CDR2 SMNVEV (reference sequence). V shed 6 bases and J 5 bases; nucleotides not matched to a gene: 2.

The chain couples TRBV28 to TRBJ2-2; 10 bases map to TRBD1. The CDR3 sequence is 16 residues long. J lost 4 bases, V lost 6 bases, and 8 bases had no gene match. From germline, CDR1 is MDHEN and CDR2 SYDVKM. This CDR3 is CASSPTGGIGTGELFF. The CDR3 region has the DNA TGTGCCAGCAGCCCGACAGGGGGCATCGGCACCGGGGAGCTGTTTTTT.

This clone was counted only a few times. The CDR3 here is CASSPARLDRGYEQYF. The CDR3 DNA is TGTGCCAGCTCACCAGCACGGTTAGACAGGGGCTACGAGCAGTACTTC. The chain couples TRBV18 to TRBJ2-7, with 8 bases aligning to TRBD1. The CDR3 covers 16 residues. Per the germline V gene, CDR1 is KGHSH and CDR2 is LQKENI. The ends lost 2 bases at V and 3 bases at J; junction bases unmatched: 9. The variable domain in full, with the rest retrieved from reference TRBV18 and TRBJ2-7, is NAGVMQNPRHLVRRRGQEARLRCSPMKGHSHVYWYRQLPEEGLKFMVYLQKENIIDESGMPKERFSAEFPKEGPSILRIQQVVRGDSAAYFCASSPARLDRGYEQYFGPGTRLTVT.

For this clone: Other DNA variants within this sample encode the same CDR3. The J gene is TRBJ2-2, the V gene TRBV5-1; possibly TRBD1 for D (5 bases). The CDR3 consists of 14 residues. Germline-derived CDR1 and CDR2 are SGHRS and YFSETQ. V dropped 4 bases and J dropped 1 base, with 8 bases sitting between them. The CDR3 spells CASSPGQNTGELFF. The CDR3 nucleotides read TGCGCCAGCAGCCCTGGACAGAACACCGGGGAGCTGTTTTTT. The whole variable domain, remainder taken from reference TRBV5-1 and TRBJ2-2, is KAGVTQTPRYLIKTRGQQVTLSCSPISGHRSVSWYQQTPGQGLQFLFEYFSETQRNKGNFPGRFSGRQFSNSRSEMNVSTLELGDSALYLCASSPGQNTGELFFGEGSRLTVL.

V usage is TRBV19 and J usage is TRBJ1-1, with D unresolved. Germline-derived CDR1 and CDR2 are LNHDA and SQIVND (reference sequence). This CDR3 contains 14 residues. V gave up 7 bases and J gave up 4 bases, with 16 bases separating them. CDR3 sequence (DNA): TGTGCCAGTAATTATGGGGAGGGAGGCACTGAAGCTTTCTTT. Translated, it gives CASNYGEGGTEAFF. The whole variable domain, filled in from reference TRBV19 and TRBJ1-1, reads DGGITQSPKYLFRKEGQNVTLSCEQNLNHDAMYWYRQDPGQGLRLIYYSQIVNDFQKGDIAEGYSVSREKKESFPLTVTSAQKNPTAFYLCASNYGEGGTEAFFGQGTRLTVV.

CDR3: CASSGQGSEKSSGANVLTF. In nucleotides, the CDR3 is TGCGCCAGCAGTGGACAGGGTTCAGAAAAAAGCTCTGGGGCCAACGTCCTGACTTTC. The gene calls are TRBV4-1 and TRBJ2-6, with 8 positions matching TRBD1. CDR3 size: 19 residues. Germline V gives CDR1 MGHRA, CDR2 YSYEKL. Trimming removed 6 bases from V and 0 bases from J; junction bases left unmatched: 13.

The chain has TRBV5-8 and TRBJ2-7; perhaps TRBD2 as D (6 bases). Between the trimmed V and J ends, which lost 7 bases and 0 bases, there was a span of 14 bases. The CDR3 contains 14 residues. CDR1 and CDR2 (germline): SGHTS, YDEGEE. The CDR3 here is CASAIPGDSYEQYF. As DNA, the CDR3 is TGTGCCAGCGCCATCCCGGGGGACTCCTACGAGCAGTACTTC. Complete variable domain (other parts from reference TRBV5-8 and TRBJ2-7): EAGVTQSPTHLIKTRGQQATLRCSPISGHTSVYWYQQALGLGLQFLLWYDEGEERNRGNFPPRFSGRQFPNYSSELNVNALELEDSALYLCASAIPGDSYEQYFGPGTRLTVT.

This chain links TRBV29-1 with TRBJ1-2; 8 bases match TRBD1. V was pared by 5 bases and J by 8 bases, with 10 bases of the junction left unmatched. The CDR3 length is 13 residues. Germline V CDR1 and CDR2: SQVTM, ANQGSEA. CDR3: CSVLSTGGSGYTF. CDR3 DNA sequence: TGCAGCGTTCTCTCTACAGGGGGTTCGGGCTACACCTTC.

This chain uses TRBV30 with TRBJ1-2, with TRBD1 identical over 9 bases. The junction had 8 bases not matched to a gene; V was cut back by 1 base and J by 8 bases. The CDR3 contains 14 residues. From germline, CDR1 is GTSNPN and CDR2 SVGIG (reference sequence). The CDR3, as DNA: TGTGCCTGGAGTGGTCTCGGGACAGGGCTCGGCTACACCTTC. Encoded protein: CAWSGLGTGLGYTF. Using reference TRBV30 and TRBJ1-2 for the parts outside the CDR3, the full variable domain is SQTIHQWPATLVQPVGSPLSLECTVEGTSNPNLYWYRQAAGRGLQLLFYSVGIGQISSEVPQNLSASRPQDRQFILSSKKLLLSDSGFYLCAWSGLGTGLGYTFGSGTRLTVV.

This clone was picked up one time. CDR3 sequence: CASSMESASSYNEQFF. The CDR3 DNA reads TGTGCCAGTAGTATGGAGTCGGCAAGCTCCTACAATGAGCAGTTCTTC. V usage is TRBV19 and J usage is TRBJ2-1; D remains unclear. The germline V gene has CDR1 LNHDA and CDR2 SQIVND (reference sequence). Trimming took off 3 bases at V and 0 bases at J, with 12 bases between the two ends. The CDR3 has 16 amino acids.

The chain couples TRBV10-2 to TRBJ1-2; weak D call: TRBD1 (5 bases). Germline CDR1 reads WSHSY; CDR2 reads SAAADI. V lost 6 bases, J lost 4 bases, and 12 bases lay in between. The CDR3 is 13 amino acids. CDR3 in DNA: TGCGCCAGCAGAGACGACAGCCTCTATGGCTACACCTTC. Protein sequence: CASRDDSLYGYTF.

V gene TRBV4-3 combines with J gene TRBJ2-7, with D maybe TRBD1 (6 bases). Germline values: CDR1 LGHNA, CDR2 YSLEER. The CDR3 has 19 amino acids. The V end lost 0 bases, the J end lost 4 bases, and 25 bases lay between the germline ends. The DNA for the CDR3 is TGCGCCAGCAGCCAAGACAACTACAACACAGGGACCTCAGGGTACGAGCAGTACTTC. Translating it yields CASSQDNYNTGTSGYEQYF.

The rearrangement joins TRBV20-1 to TRBJ1-4; D gene uncertain. The CDR3 is 11 amino acids. Trimming cost V 5 bases and J 13 bases, with 14 bases left between them. CDR1 and CDR2 from the germline V gene are DFQATT and SNEGSKA (reference sequence). CDR3 in amino acids: CSASMRVGLFF. The CDR3 DNA follows: TGCAGTGCTTCGATGAGGGTGGGACTGTTTTTT.

V and J are TRBV28 and TRBJ2-5, with TRBD1 identical over 8 bases. The V gene end was trimmed by 3 bases and the J gene end by 6 bases; junction bases not matched to a gene: 3. Germline V gene sequence: CDR1 MDHEN, CDR2 SYDVKM. The CDR3 extends over 13 amino acids. The CDR3 sequence: CASSFRGRKTQYF. The CDR3 DNA is TGTGCCAGCAGTTTCAGGGGGCGGAAGACCCAGTACTTC.

The chain couples TRBV27 to TRBJ1-6; 9 positions match TRBD1. The CDR3 contains 14 residues. The J segment lost 10 bases and the V segment lost 4 bases, leaving 5 bases of the junction unmatched. Germline V gives CDR1 MNHEY, CDR2 SMNVEV (reference sequence). The CDR3 DNA reads TGTGCCAGCAGTTCGGGACAGGGAAACTCACCCCTCCACTTT. As protein: CASSSGQGNSPLHF.

The rearrangement joins TRBV19 to TRBJ1-1, with D possibly matching TRBD1 (5 bases). Deletions cut 5 bases from V and 10 bases from J, with 20 bases between. Germline V gene sequence: CDR1 LNHDA, CDR2 SQIVND (reference sequence). The CDR3 consists of 14 residues. The CDR3 spells CASSGEQMGQGAFF. CDR3 bases: TGTGCCAGTAGTGGGGAACAGATGGGTCAGGGAGCTTTCTTT.